This T cell receptor (beta chain) appears in the sequencing data of a study of blood T cell repertoires in COVID-19. This CDR3 region has 16 residues. Looked up from germline, CDR1 is LNHDA and CDR2 is SQIVND (reference sequence). The V segment lost 5 bases and the J segment 1 base; nucleotides outside the gene matches: 9. Per the original data handling: Amplification from reference gene primers served as the basis for estimated nucleated cell counts. The table came from immunoSEQ multiplex PCR; TCRdb's copy has only in-frame clones and leaves some out. That table is the source of V, J and clone size, and D and trimming were worked out from the DNA. The table shows about 98,000 clones, with around nine tenths occurring only once.

Sequenced material: peripheral blood. The receptor's source is a man in his 70s with acute or convalescent COVID-19. This chain links TRBV19 with TRBJ1-2, with 8 bases identical to TRBD1. Here the CDR3 DNA reads TGTGCCAGTAGTCCTCGGGACAGGCGAAGTAACTATGGCTACACCTTC. It translates to CASSPRDRRSNYGYTF.